This TCR beta chain was retrieved from a study of T cells in Graves' hyperthyroidism and ophthalmopathy. TCR beta CDR3 regions were amplified from RNA transcripts. The primer set for the first-round RT-PCR of the TCR CDR3 was HTBI. TCRdb used MiXCR to reprocess the multiplex PCR reads, holding one entry per CDR3 protein. The data contain 600,000 or so distinct CDR3 sequences, roughly 15% of them singletons. Isolation of PBMCs was performed on 9.5 to 10 ml fresh peripheral blood. Ten or more counts support this clonotype. Its cognate antigen is unknown. Trimming took 4 bases from V and 1 from J; bases not matched to a gene: 5. CDR1 and CDR2 from the germline V gene are MDHEN and SYDVKM. The CDR3 runs 18 residues. General study results and limits: Most thyroid clonotypes expanded above 0.001 appeared in blood too.

The V gene is TRBV28, the J gene TRBJ2-2, with TRBD2 matching over 14 bases. This clonotype originated in a woman between 45 and 65 years old with Graves' ophthalmopathy. The sample was blood. The CDR3 DNA follows: TGTGCCAGCAGTTATGGGACTAGCGGGAGTTGGAACACCGGGGAGCTGTTTTTT. It translates to CASSYGTSGSWNTGELFF.